This T cell receptor beta chain was sequenced for a study of cytomegalovirus exposure and HLA in healthy donors. Primers: 60 Vbeta forward and 13 Jbeta reverse. The protocol was immunoSEQ multiplex PCR, while the TCRdb copy is restricted to in-frame clones and leaves out a portion. The table includes fewer than 150,000 clones, around 63% detected once. The origin of this receptor is a human donor in good health. The sequenced sample consisted of PBMCs.

The CDR3 nucleotides are TGTGCCAGCAGTTTAGGGGGGTCAGGGGGCCGAGGAACCGGGGAGCTGTTTTTT. This encodes CASSLGGSGGRGTGELFF. The chain is built from TRBV28 and TRBJ2-2; 8 nucleotides match TRBD1. Germline loops: CDR1 MDHEN, CDR2 SYDVKM. The CDR3 runs to 18 residues. Trimming took 2 bases from V and 5 from J; bases not matched to a gene: 13.